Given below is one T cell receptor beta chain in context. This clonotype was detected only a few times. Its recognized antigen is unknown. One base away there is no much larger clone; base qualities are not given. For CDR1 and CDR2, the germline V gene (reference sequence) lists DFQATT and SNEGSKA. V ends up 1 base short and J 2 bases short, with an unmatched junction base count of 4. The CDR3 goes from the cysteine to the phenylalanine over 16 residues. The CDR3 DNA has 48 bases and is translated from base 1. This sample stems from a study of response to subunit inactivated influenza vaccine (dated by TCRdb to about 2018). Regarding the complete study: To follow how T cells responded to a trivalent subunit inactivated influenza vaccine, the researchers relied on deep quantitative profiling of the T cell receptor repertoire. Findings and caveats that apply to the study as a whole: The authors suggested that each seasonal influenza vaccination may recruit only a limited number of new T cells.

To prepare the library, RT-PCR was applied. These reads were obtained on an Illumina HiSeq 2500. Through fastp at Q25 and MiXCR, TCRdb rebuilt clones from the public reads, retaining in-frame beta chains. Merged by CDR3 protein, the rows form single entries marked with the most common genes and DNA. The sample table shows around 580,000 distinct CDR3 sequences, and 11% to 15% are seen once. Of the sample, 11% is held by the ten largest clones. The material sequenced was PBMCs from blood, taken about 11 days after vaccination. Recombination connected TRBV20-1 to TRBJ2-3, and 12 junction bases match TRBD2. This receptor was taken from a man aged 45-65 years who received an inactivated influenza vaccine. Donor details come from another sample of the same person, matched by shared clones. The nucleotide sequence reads TGCAGTGCTAGAGTCGGACTAGCGGGGACCACAGATACGCAGTATTTT. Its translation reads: CSARVGLAGTTDTQYF.